These 15 T cell receptor beta chains were sequenced from one sample in a study of HIV-infected patients and healthy controls. In TCRdb, the 5' RACE reads were re-called with MiXCR into one record per CDR3 protein. The top ten clones hold around a third of a sample with 18,000 or so distinct CDR3 sequences, approximately 19% of them seen once. The sequencing input was CD8+ T cells from blood. The receptor source for this set is a human donor in good health.

As concerns this clonotype: A read error may be the cause here, since a much bigger clone is one base away. The chain combines TRBV6-5 with TRBJ2-7; D may be TRBD1 (5 bases). Germline V gene sequence: CDR1 MNHEY, CDR2 SVGAGI. The CDR3 is made up of 14 amino acids. CDR3: CASTPVGETYELYF. In DNA form, the CDR3 reads TGTGCCAGCACCCCGGTAGGGGAAACCTACGAGCTGTACTTC.

This clonotype has a count of ten or more. The chain recombines TRBV20-1 with TRBJ2-7; TRBD2 matches 12 bases. This CDR3 has 14 residues. Germline V gene data show CDR1 as DFQATT and CDR2 as SNEGSKA (reference sequence). V lost 1 base and J lost 4; bases outside the gene matches: 2. The CDR3 coding sequence is TGCAGTGCTAGAGGGACTAGCGGGATGTACGAGCAGTACTTC. Encoded protein: CSARGTSGMYEQYF.

This clonotype appeared a few times. The gene calls are TRBV10-3 and TRBJ2-7; D may be TRBD1 (6 bases). Germline V CDR1 and CDR2: ENHRY, SYGVKD. The length of the CDR3 is 15 residues. Trimming pared 7 bases from V and 3 bases from J, leaving 19 bases between. Here the CDR3 DNA reads TGTGCCATCACTACTGGACAGCCTAGCAGCTACGAGCAGTACTTC. Protein sequence: CAITTGQPSSYEQYF.

As to this clonotype: This may be a read error, as it is one base from a much larger clone. The CDR3 sequence is CANSHSGGNQPQHF. In DNA form, the CDR3 reads TGTGCCAACAGTCATAGCGGGGGCAATCAGCCCCAGCATTTT. V is TRBV7-9 and J is TRBJ1-5, with D uncertain. The CDR3 totals 14 residues. With 10 bases removed from V and 2 bases from J, the gap between germline ends came to 15 bases. The germline CDR1 and CDR2 sequences are SEHNR and FQNEAQ (reference sequence).

This clonotype was detected many times. The J gene is TRBJ2-4, the V gene TRBV2; 7 positions match TRBD2. The CDR3 runs 17 residues. V lost 2 bases and J lost 0; bases outside the gene matches: 7. Germline V lookup: CDR1 SNHLY, CDR2 FYNNEI. CDR3 coding DNA: TGTGCCAGCAGTGAATTAGGGGAGGGACTAGCCAAAAACATTCAGTACTTC. Its translation: CASSELGEGLAKNIQYF.

The V call is TRBV2, the J call TRBJ1-5; possibly TRBD1 for D (5 bases). Germline CDR1 SNHLY, CDR2 FYNNEI. The CDR3 has 15 residues. V was cut by 6 bases and J by 3 bases, with 15 bases left in between. The CDR3 loop is CASRAVTGVNQPQHF. CDR3 nucleotide sequence: TGTGCCAGCAGGGCCGTTACAGGCGTCAATCAGCCCCAGCATTTT.

This clonotype was seen ten or more times. The gene calls are TRBV25-1 and TRBJ2-2; possibly TRBD2 for D (5 bases). V was cut by 11 bases and J by 4 bases, with 29 bases left in between. Per germline, CDR1 MGHDK and CDR2 SYGVNS. This CDR3 comprises 18 residues. CDR3 amino acids: CASRTGDGRSEVTGELFF. Written as DNA, the CDR3 is TGTGCCTCAAGAACGGGTGACGGCCGATCGGAGGTCACCGGGGAGCTGTTTTTT.

This clonotype was counted between two and nine times. In DNA, the CDR3 is TGTGCCAGCAGCCAAGGGGGGACAGTTGATGGCTACACCTTC. Residues: CASSQGGTVDGYTF. The V call is TRBV4-2, the J call TRBJ1-2; 7 positions match TRBD1. Germline V gene data show CDR1 as LGHNA and CDR2 as YNFKEQ. V was pared by 1 base and J by 6 bases, with 5 bases of the junction left unmatched. The CDR3 covers 14 residues.

This clonotype has just a few counts. The V gene is TRBV12-3 or TRBV12-4, the J gene TRBJ2-3, with TRBD2 identical over 16 bases. V lost 6 bases and J lost 1; bases outside the gene matches: 4. The CDR3 has 17 amino acids. The CDR3 sequence is CASRGLAGGPGTDTQYF. CDR3 bases: TGTGCCAGCAGGGGACTAGCGGGGGGGCCCGGCACAGATACGCAGTATTTT.

In its sample, this clonotype was seen many times. The V call is TRBV27, the J call TRBJ2-7; TRBD1 agrees at 7 bases. The CDR3 has 14 amino acids. V shed 4 bases and J 5 bases; nucleotides not matched to a gene: 8. CDR1 and CDR2 from the germline V gene are MNHEY and SMNVEV (reference sequence). The CDR3 DNA sequence: TGTGCCAGCAGTTACAGGGGTCCCTACGACGAGCAGTACTTC. Its translation is CASSYRGPYDEQYF.

The J gene is TRBJ2-3, the V gene TRBV4-3, with 14 nucleotides matching TRBD2. Germline values: CDR1 LGHNA, CDR2 YSLEER. This CDR3 spans 19 amino acids. The V and J ends lost 1 base and 5 bases, in that order; junction bases with no gene match: 11. This CDR3 is CASSQGLAGGAPLRDTQYF. The DNA of the CDR3 is TGCGCCAGCAGCCAAGGACTAGCGGGGGGGGCGCCCCTGCGAGATACGCAGTATTTT.

The table lists this clonotype with many counts. The rearrangement links TRBV7-3 to TRBJ1-5; a possible D gene is TRBD1 (6 bases). Trimming took 5 bases from V and 13 from J, leaving 12 bases between them. Germline CDR1 and CDR2: SGHTA and FQGTGA. This CDR3 comprises 11 residues. The CDR3 DNA reads as TGTGCCAGCAGCAACACAGGGACTCAGCATTTT. It is translated as CASSNTGTQHF. The full variable domain, rest sourced from reference TRBV7-3 and TRBJ1-5, is GAGVSQTPSNKVTEKGKYVELRCDPISGHTALYWYRQSLGQGPEFLIYFQGTGAADDSGLPNDRFFAVRPEGSVSTLKIQRTERGDSAVYLCASSNTGTQHFGDGTRLSIL.

The V gene is TRBV27, the J gene TRBJ1-2; tentatively, D is TRBD1 (5 bases). V was shortened by 2 bases and J by 0 bases, with 13 bases between the two germline ends. The CDR3 totals 16 residues. Germline assignment: CDR1 MNHEY and CDR2 SMNVEV (reference sequence). CDR3 amino acids: CASSLIATASNYGYTF. CDR3 in DNA: TGTGCCAGCAGTTTAATAGCGACAGCGTCTAACTATGGCTACACCTTC.

The V and J genes are TRBV5-6 and TRBJ1-1; 8 bases match TRBD1. V was clipped by 5 bases and J by 5 bases; unmatched bases: 8. This CDR3 region has 14 residues. Germline V lookup: CDR1 SGHDT, CDR2 YYEEEE. CDR3 amino acids: CASRQGGLGTEAFF. The CDR3 nucleotides are TGTGCCAGCAGACAGGGGGGATTGGGGACTGAAGCTTTCTTT. Full variable domain (outside the CDR3, taken from reference TRBV5-6 and TRBJ1-1): DAGVTQSPTHLIKTRGQQVTLRCSPKSGHDTVSWYQQALGQGPQFIFQYYEEEERQRGNFPDRFSGHQFPNYSSELNVNALLLGDSALYLCASRQGGLGTEAFFGQGTRLTVV.

The rearrangement links TRBV12-3 or TRBV12-4 to TRBJ2-7, with unresolved D. V was shortened by 5 bases and J by 5 bases, with 13 bases between the two germline ends. CDR3 size: 13 residues. The CDR3: CASSHGLFNEQYF. The CDR3 DNA reads TGTGCCAGCAGTCACGGCCTGTTCAACGAGCAGTACTTC.